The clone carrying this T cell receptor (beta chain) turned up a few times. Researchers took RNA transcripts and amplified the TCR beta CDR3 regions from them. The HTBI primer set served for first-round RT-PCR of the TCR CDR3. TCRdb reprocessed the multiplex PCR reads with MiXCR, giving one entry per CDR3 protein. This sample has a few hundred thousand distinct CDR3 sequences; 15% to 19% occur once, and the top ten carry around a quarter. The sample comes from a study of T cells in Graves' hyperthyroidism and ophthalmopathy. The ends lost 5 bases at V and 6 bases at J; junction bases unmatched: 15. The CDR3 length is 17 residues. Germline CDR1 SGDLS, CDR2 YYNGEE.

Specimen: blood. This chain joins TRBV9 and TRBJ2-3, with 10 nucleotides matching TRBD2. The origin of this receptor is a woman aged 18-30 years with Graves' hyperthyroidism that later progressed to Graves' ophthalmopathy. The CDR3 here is CASSSSGRAEVPDTQYF. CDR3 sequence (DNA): TGTGCCAGCAGTTCCAGCGGGAGGGCCGAGGTTCCCGATACGCAGTATTTT.